This T cell receptor (beta chain) emerged from a study of tumour-infiltrating T cells in Burkitt lymphoma. Background on the study: Productive clonality predicted overall and progression-free survival.

This clone appeared a single time. Assay used: immunoSEQ multiplex PCR; TCRdb lists only in-frame clones, some missing. The sample lists 7,500 to 8,500 clones, around 70% seen once, with around 42% in the top ten. This CDR3 comprises 16 residues. Losses at the gene ends were 2 bases for V and 0 bases for J; bases not matched to a gene: 3. The germline gives CDR1 MNHNY, CDR2 SVGAGI (reference sequence). The specimen sequenced was tumor tissue. This TCR was sampled from a human donor with diffuse large B-cell lymphoma. V usage is TRBV6-6 and J usage is TRBJ2-3; 9 positions match TRBD2. CDR3 nucleotide sequence: TGTGCCAGCAGTTACCCCGCGGGGGGGAGCACAGATACGCAGTATTTT. As protein: CASSYPAGGSTDTQYF.